This T cell receptor (beta chain) was documented in a study of coeliac disease. Repertoires were generated with immunoSEQ multiplex PCR, while TCRdb's copy carries only in-frame clones and drops some. The table records about 3,300 clones, roughly 64% of them present only once. CDR3 length: 13 amino acids. In germline, CDR1 is MDHEN, CDR2 SYDVKM. V trimming: 7 bases; J trimming: 7 bases; junction bases outside the gene matches: 3. The receptor was isolated from a woman aged 40 to 50. The sequenced sample was intraepithelial lymphocytes from the gut. The genes are TRBV28 and TRBJ1-5, with 11 bases that match TRBD1. The DNA for the CDR3 is TGTGCCAGCATCGGACAGGGGGCACAGCCCCAGCATTTT. It translates to CASIGQGAQPQHF.